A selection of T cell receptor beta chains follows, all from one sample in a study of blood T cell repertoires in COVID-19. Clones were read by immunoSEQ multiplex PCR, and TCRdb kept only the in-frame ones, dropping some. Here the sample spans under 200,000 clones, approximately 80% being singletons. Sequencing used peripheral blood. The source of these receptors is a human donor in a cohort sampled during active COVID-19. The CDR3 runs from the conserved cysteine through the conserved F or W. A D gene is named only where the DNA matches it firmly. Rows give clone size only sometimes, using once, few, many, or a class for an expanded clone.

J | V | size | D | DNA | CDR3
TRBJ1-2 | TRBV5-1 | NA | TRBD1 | TGCGCCAGCAGCTTGGTAGGGACAGCCTATGGCTACACCTTC | CASSLVGTAYGYTF
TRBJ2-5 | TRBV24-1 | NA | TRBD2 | TGTGCCACCAGTGCCTCGGCGCCGGGAGGGACCCAGTACTTC | CATSASAPGGTQYF
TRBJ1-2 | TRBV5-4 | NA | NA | TGTGCCAGCAGCCTACCGGAAACAGGCCGGGGCTACACCTTC | CASSLPETGRGYTF
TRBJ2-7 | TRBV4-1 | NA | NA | TGCGCCAGCAGCCAAGATACTGCTACCCTTCCCTACGAGCAGTACTTC | CASSQDTATLPYEQYF
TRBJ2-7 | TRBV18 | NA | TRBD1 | TGTGCCAGCTCACCACCTTCAGGGGGCGGCGAGCAGTACTTC | CASSPPSGGGEQYF
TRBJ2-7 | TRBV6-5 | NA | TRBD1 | TGTGCCACCTCTAGGGGACAGGGCCCCTACGAGCAGTACTTC | CATSRGQGPYEQYF
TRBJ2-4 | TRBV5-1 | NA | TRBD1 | TGCGCCAGCAGCGGGGACAGGCTAGCCAAAAACATTCAGTACTTC | CASSGDRLAKNIQYF
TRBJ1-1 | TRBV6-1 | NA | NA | TGTGCCAGCAGTGAAGTTCAGGACACTGAAGCTTTCTTT | CASSEVQDTEAFF
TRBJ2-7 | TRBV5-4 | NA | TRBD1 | TGTGCCAGCAGTCGGGACAGGGACGCCTACGAGCAGTACTTC | CASSRDRDAYEQYF
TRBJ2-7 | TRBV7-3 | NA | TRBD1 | TGTGCCAGCAGTCCGACAGGGGGTGTACCCGGGCAGTACTTC | CASSPTGGVPGQYF
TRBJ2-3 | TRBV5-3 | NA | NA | TGTGCCAGAAGCTTCGGGGGAGCGGAGCTAGATACGCAGTATTTT | CARSFGGAELDTQYF
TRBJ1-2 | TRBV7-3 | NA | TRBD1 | TGTGCCAGCAGCCTTACAGGGGATTGGGGCTACACCTTC | CASSLTGDWGYTF
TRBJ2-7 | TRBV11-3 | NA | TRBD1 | TGTGCCAGCAGCAGAGGGACAGGCCACAATGACGAGCAGTACTTC | CASSRGTGHNDEQYF
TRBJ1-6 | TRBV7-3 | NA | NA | TGTGCCAGCACCCCCGGGGGGAGGTCACCCCTCCACTTT | CASTPGGRSPLHF
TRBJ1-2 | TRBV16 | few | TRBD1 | TGTGCCAGCAGCCCCCGCGGGACAGCTATAGCTAACTATGGCTACACCTTC | CASSPRGTAIANYGYTF
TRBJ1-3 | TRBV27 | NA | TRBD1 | TGTGCCAGCAGTACCCATTCAGGGGGTTACCTCGGAAACACCATATATTTT | CASSTHSGGYLGNTIYF
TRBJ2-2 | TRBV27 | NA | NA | TGTGCCAGCAGTTTTCAGCCACGGGGGACCGGGGAGCTGTTTTTT | CASSFQPRGTGELFF
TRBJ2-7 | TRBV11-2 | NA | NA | TGTGCCAGCAGCTCGTTCCGAACCGGGACACTACGTGAGCAGTACTTC | CASSSFRTGTLREQYF
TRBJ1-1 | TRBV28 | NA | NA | TGTGCCAGCAGTTTATGGACACCGAACACTGAAGCTTTCTTT | CASSLWTPNTEAFF
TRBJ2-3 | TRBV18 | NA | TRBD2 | TGTGCCAGCTCACCAGGGACTAGCGGTGGCACAGATACGCAGTATTTT | CASSPGTSGGTDTQYF
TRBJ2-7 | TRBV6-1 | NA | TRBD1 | TGTGCCAGCAGGGAAACAGGGGGGACAACGCCCTACGAGCAGTACTTC | CASRETGGTTPYEQYF
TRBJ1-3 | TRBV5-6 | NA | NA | TGTGCCAGCAGCTTGGACAGGGCAGGAAACACCATATATTTT | CASSLDRAGNTIYF
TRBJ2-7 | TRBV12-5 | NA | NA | TGTGCTAGTGGTTTGTTGAGTGGGGGGTCCTTCGAGCAGTACTTC | CASGLLSGGSFEQYF
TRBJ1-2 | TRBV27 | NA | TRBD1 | TGTGCCAGCAGTTTATCAGGTAGCCAGGGGGTTGGCTACACCTTC | CASSLSGSQGVGYTF
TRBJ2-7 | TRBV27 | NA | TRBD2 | TGTGCCAGCAGTTCCCTAGCGGAATCAGGGTCCTACGAGCAGTACTTC | CASSSLAESGSYEQYF
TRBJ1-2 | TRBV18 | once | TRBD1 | TGTGCCAGCTCACCTACGGACAGGGCAGGCTATGGCTACACCTTC | CASSPTDRAGYGYTF
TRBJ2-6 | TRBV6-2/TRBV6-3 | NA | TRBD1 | TGTGCCAGCAGGCCTCCAGGGGGCATATCTGGGGCCAACGTCCTGACTTTC | CASRPPGGISGANVLTF
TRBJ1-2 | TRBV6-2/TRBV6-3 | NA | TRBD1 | TGTGCCAGCAGTTCCCATGGGCAGGGGGAGAACTATGGCTACACCTTC | CASSSHGQGENYGYTF